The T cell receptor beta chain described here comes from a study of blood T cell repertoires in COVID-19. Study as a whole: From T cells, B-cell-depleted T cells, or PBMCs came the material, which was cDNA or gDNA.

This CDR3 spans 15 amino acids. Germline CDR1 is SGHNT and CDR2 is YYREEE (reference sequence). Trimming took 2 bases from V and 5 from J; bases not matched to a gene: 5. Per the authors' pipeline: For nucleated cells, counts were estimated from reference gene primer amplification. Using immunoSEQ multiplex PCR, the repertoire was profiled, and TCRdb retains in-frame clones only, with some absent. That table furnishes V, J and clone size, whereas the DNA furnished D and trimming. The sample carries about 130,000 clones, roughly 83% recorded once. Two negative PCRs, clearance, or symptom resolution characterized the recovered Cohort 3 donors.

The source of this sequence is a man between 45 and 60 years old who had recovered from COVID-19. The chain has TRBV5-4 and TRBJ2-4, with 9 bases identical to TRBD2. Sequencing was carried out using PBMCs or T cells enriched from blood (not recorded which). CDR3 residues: CASSLGERGENIQYF. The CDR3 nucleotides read TGTGCCAGCAGCTTAGGAGAGCGGGGGGAAAACATTCAGTACTTC.